What follows are 27 T cell receptor beta chains derived from one specimen sequenced in a study of spatial heterogeneity in lung cancer. TCRdb re-derived calls from the 5' RACE reads in MiXCR, one entry per CDR3 protein. The sample consists of roughly 20,000 distinct CDR3 sequences, around 5% of them appearing once. Regarding time point: sample taken at primary tumor resection. Unsorted whole RNA from tumor, nontumor lung or frozen PBMC underwent sequencing. This specimen consisted of PBMCs, obtained at surgery. These receptors originate from a male donor with early-stage non-small cell lung cancer.

The V and J genes are TRBV19 and TRBJ1-5; no definite D call. CDR1 is LNHDA, CDR2 SQIVND, per germline (reference sequence). This CDR3 comprises 15 residues. V was pared by 5 bases and J by 0 bases, with 11 bases between. CDR3 sequence: CASSWQVYSNQPQHF. The CDR3 nucleotides read TGTGCCAGTAGTTGGCAAGTCTATAGCAATCAGCCCCAGCATTTT. Using reference TRBV19 and TRBJ1-5 for the parts outside the CDR3, the full variable domain is DGGITQSPKYLFRKEGQNVTLSCEQNLNHDAMYWYRQDPGQGLRLIYYSQIVNDFQKGDIAEGYSVSREKKESFPLTVTSAQKNPTAFYLCASSWQVYSNQPQHFGDGTRLSIL.

This clonotype appeared many times. The rearrangement uses TRBV7-2 and TRBJ2-5; D not resolved. V gave up 1 base and J gave up 3 bases, with 9 bases separating them. Germline CDR1 is SGHTA and CDR2 is FQGNSA. CDR3 size: 14 residues. CDR3 DNA sequence: TGTGCCAGCAGCTTAGTGGGTCTCAAAGAGACCCAGTACTTC. Translating it yields CASSLVGLKETQYF.

The chain employs TRBV12-3 or TRBV12-4 and TRBJ2-7; TRBD2 matches 7 bases. The V gene end was trimmed by 6 bases and the J gene end by 5 bases; junction bases not matched to a gene: 7. CDR3 length equals 13 residues. The CDR3 loop reads CASRGGKINEQYF. For the CDR3, the DNA is TGTGCCAGCAGGGGGGGGAAGATCAACGAGCAGTACTTC.

This clonotype was counted a few times. The rearrangement links TRBV5-1 to TRBJ1-1, with no clear D. Trimming took 7 bases from V and 4 from J, leaving 17 bases between them. The CDR3 runs 14 residues. Germline CDR1 and CDR2: SGHRS and YFSETQ. This CDR3 is CASRPSAGGTEAFF. In DNA form, the CDR3 reads TGCGCCAGCCGCCCGTCAGCCGGCGGCACTGAAGCTTTCTTT.

In this sample, this clonotype turned up many times. In nucleotides, the CDR3 is TGCAGCGTCGTCGGGGGGGACCAAGAGACCCAGTACTTC. Translated: CSVVGGDQETQYF. The chain joins TRBV29-1 to TRBJ2-5; TRBD2 agrees at 8 bases. The V gene's germline CDR1 is SQVTM and CDR2 ANQGSEA. The J segment lost 0 bases and the V segment lost 6 bases, leaving 3 bases of the junction unmatched. CDR3 size: 13 residues.

The chain couples TRBV6-2 or TRBV6-3 to TRBJ2-3, with 7 nucleotides matching TRBD1. Per the germline V gene, CDR1 is MNHEY and CDR2 is SVGEGT. V lost 2 bases to trimming and J lost 4 bases; unmatched junction nucleotides: 6. There are 15 residues in the CDR3. The CDR3 loop reads CASSYEGAPSDTQYF. CDR3 DNA: TGTGCCAGCAGTTACGAGGGGGCACCATCAGATACGCAGTATTTT.

A word on this clonotype: An end of the junction differs from the germline gene, which may be a read error. DNA of the CDR3: TGTGCCAGCTCGTATAATGGACGATGGGGTCCCTTC. Residues: CASSYNGRWGPF. The chain recombines TRBV18 with TRBJ2-7; D is uncertain. Germline CDR1 is KGHSH and CDR2 is LQKENI. This CDR3 region has 12 residues.

By share, this clonotype ranks as medium-sized (0.01 to 0.1%). The V and J genes are TRBV5-6 and TRBJ2-2; unclear D gene. The CDR3 covers 14 residues. From germline, CDR1 is SGHDT and CDR2 YYEEEE. V gave up 0 bases and J gave up 0 bases, with 3 bases separating them. The CDR3 sequence is CASSLEANTGELFF. The CDR3 nucleotides are TGTGCCAGCAGCTTGGAGGCGAACACCGGGGAGCTGTTTTTT.

A note on this clonotype: This may arise from a read error, as a much more abundant clone is one base away. This chain uses TRBV2 with TRBJ2-1, with 10 bases that match TRBD1. CDR3 size: 15 residues. Germline CDR1 reads SNHLY; CDR2 reads FYNNEI. The CDR3 is CTSCEGTGAYNEQFF. DNA of the CDR3: TGTACCAGTTGCGAGGGGACAGGGGCCTACAATGAGCAGTTCTTC.

This clonotype is labeled as medium-sized (0.01 to 0.1%). The chain employs TRBV9 and TRBJ2-7; the D call may be TRBD1 or TRBD2 (5 bases each). The germline CDR1 and CDR2 sequences are SGDLS and YYNGEE. The CDR3 spans 12 residues. The germline V and J ends were trimmed by 3 bases and 5 bases, with 9 bases remaining between them. This CDR3 reads CASSGGIDEQYF. DNA of the CDR3: TGTGCCAGCAGCGGGGGGATCGACGAGCAGTACTTC.

This clonotype was detected ten times or more. This chain connects TRBV4-2 to TRBJ2-3, with TRBD2 matching 11 bases. The CDR3 has 15 residues. Trimming took 0 bases from V and 4 from J; bases not matched to a gene: 0. Germline V gene lookup returns CDR1 LGHNA and CDR2 YNFKEQ. The CDR3 DNA reads TGTGCCAGCAGCCAAGAACTAGCGGGAGCAGATACGCAGTATTTT. Encoded protein: CASSQELAGADTQYF.

This clonotype was detected ten times or more. The rearrangement joins TRBV12-3 or TRBV12-4 to TRBJ1-2, with D unresolved. V lost 5 bases and J 4 bases, leaving 14 bases between the germline ends. This CDR3 region has 14 residues. The CDR3 bases are TGTGCCAGCAGTACAAACCCGACGGTCTATGGCTACACCTTC. Its protein is CASSTNPTVYGYTF.

The sample holds many counts of this clonotype. This chain connects TRBV20-1 to TRBJ1-2, with D possibly matching TRBD1 (6 bases). Looked up from germline, CDR1 is DFQATT and CDR2 is SNEGSKA (reference sequence). This CDR3 is 17 amino acids long. V lost 0 bases, J lost 0 bases, and 17 bases lay in between. CDR3 sequence (DNA): TGCAGTGCTAGAGATCCTACAGGGTATAATACTAACTATGGCTACACCTTC. It encodes CSARDPTGYNTNYGYTF.

This clonotype was seen at least ten times. The chain links TRBV7-2 to TRBJ1-5; TRBD1 matches at 10 bases. J lost 0 bases, V lost 2 bases, and 1 base had no gene match. There are 16 residues in the CDR3. Germline CDR1 reads SGHTA; CDR2 reads FQGNSA. The CDR3 sequence is CASSLRDRGSNQPQHF. In nucleotides, the CDR3 is TGTGCCAGCAGCTTAAGGGACAGGGGTAGCAATCAGCCCCAGCATTTT.

This clonotype was seen many times. The chain joins TRBV20-1 to TRBJ1-5; D is unresolved. The germline V and J ends were trimmed by 6 bases and 0 bases, with 9 bases remaining between them. The CDR3 totals 13 residues. CDR1 is DFQATT, CDR2 SNEGSKA, per germline (reference sequence). This CDR3 is CSAQRYSNQPQHF. Written as DNA, the CDR3 is TGCAGTGCCCAGAGGTATAGCAATCAGCCCCAGCATTTT.

The chain joins TRBV2 to TRBJ2-7; the D gene could be TRBD1 or TRBD2 (5 bases each). The length of the CDR3 is 14 residues. CDR1 and CDR2 (germline): SNHLY, FYNNEI. V was clipped by 4 bases and J by 2 bases, with 12 bases between them. CDR3 in DNA: TGTGCCAGCAGTGGGAAGGTGGGACCCTACGAGCAGTACTTC. Its translation: CASSGKVGPYEQYF.

This chain links TRBV6-1 with TRBJ1-1; D gene ambiguous. CDR1 MNHNS and CDR2 SASEGT come from the germline V gene. The CDR3 sequence is 14 residues long. Trimming stripped 2 bases from V and 5 bases from J, with 12 bases between. The chain's CDR3 is CASSETNDGTEAFF. In DNA, the CDR3 is TGTGCCAGCAGTGAAACCAACGACGGGACTGAAGCTTTCTTT.

This clonotype is labeled medium-sized. J is TRBJ2-5 and V is TRBV29-1, with D perhaps TRBD2 (6 bases). Germline loops: CDR1 SQVTM, CDR2 ANQGSEA. The CDR3 spans 12 residues. The V end lost 3 bases, the J end lost 5 bases, and 10 bases lay between the germline ends. This chain's CDR3 is CSVETRSETQYF. The CDR3 DNA sequence: TGCAGCGTTGAGACTAGATCGGAGACCCAGTACTTC.

This clonotype was counted many times. The CDR3 nucleotides are TGCAGCGTTGAAGGGGGGCAAGGGGGTACTGAAGCTTTCTTT. It translates to CSVEGGQGGTEAFF. The rearrangement joins TRBV29-1 to TRBJ1-1; tentatively, D is TRBD1 (6 bases). The CDR3 length is 14 residues. Germline lookup yields CDR1 SQVTM and CDR2 ANQGSEA. V was trimmed by 1 base and J by 5 bases, leaving 14 bases between them.

The rearrangement uses TRBV27 and TRBJ2-3; tentatively, D is TRBD2 (6 bases). Per germline, CDR1 MNHEY and CDR2 SMNVEV (reference sequence). Deletions cut 10 bases from V and 7 bases from J, with 27 bases between. The CDR3 length is 16 residues. The CDR3 DNA is TGTGCCACCTCCTCCACCTTAGTGGGAGGTCTGAATACGCAGTATTTT. Translation: CATSSTLVGGLNTQYF.

This clonotype was seen at least ten times. The gene calls are TRBV20-1 and TRBJ2-7; TRBD1 matches 7 bases. The germline V gene encodes CDR1 DFQATT and CDR2 SNEGSKA (reference sequence). This CDR3 spans 12 amino acids. V was clipped by 6 bases and J by 2 bases; unmatched bases: 4. CDR3 sequence (DNA): TGCAGTGCCCGGGGACAGACCTACGAGCAGTACTTC. It is translated as CSARGQTYEQYF.

This clonotype was seen at least ten times. The chain is built from TRBV24-1 and TRBJ2-1, with D perhaps TRBD1 (5 bases). V gave up 8 bases and J gave up 5 bases, with 24 bases separating them. CDR1 KGHDR and CDR2 SFDVKD come from the germline V gene. The CDR3 contains 17 residues. The CDR3 DNA is TGTGCCACCATAGGGGTCGAACCGTCTAGGGTCGACAATGAGCAGTTCTTC. Translation: CATIGVEPSRVDNEQFF.

Note on this clonotype: A read error is possible here, since a much larger clone lies one base away. The chain links TRBV5-1 to TRBJ2-7, with a possible D match to TRBD2 (5 bases). Per the germline V gene, CDR1 is SGHRS and CDR2 is YFSETQ. The CDR3 runs 13 residues. In nucleotides, the CDR3 is TGCGCCACCTCCCCGGGGAGCTCCTGCGAGCAGTACTTC. This sequence encodes CATSPGSSCEQYF.

Details on this clonotype: This sequence may be a read error, since a much larger clone differs from it by one base. J is TRBJ2-3 and V is TRBV7-9, with D perhaps matching TRBD1 (5 bases). Trimming removed 1 base from V and 4 bases from J, with 15 bases in between. Germline V gives CDR1 SEHNR, CDR2 FQNEAQ (reference sequence). The CDR3 is made up of 16 amino acids. The CDR3 loop reads CASSLVGIGAADTQYF. In DNA, the CDR3 is TGTGCCAGCAGCTTAGTTGGGATAGGGGCAGCAGATACGCAGTATTTT.

At least ten counts were recorded for this clonotype. The chain employs TRBV11-3 and TRBJ1-4; 7 bases map to TRBD1. This CDR3 region has 18 residues. V shed 5 bases and J 2 bases; nucleotides not matched to a gene: 14. CDR1 SGHNT and CDR2 YENEEA come from the germline V gene. CDR3 in DNA: TGTGCCAGCAGCCCACAGGGGACAGAATTGAGGACTAATGAAAAACTGTTTTTT. This sequence encodes CASSPQGTELRTNEKLFF. Full variable domain (outside the CDR3, taken from reference TRBV11-3 and TRBJ1-4): EAGVVQSPRYKIIEKKQPVAFWCNPISGHNTLYWYLQNLGQGPELLIRYENEEAVDDSQLPKDRFSAERLKGVDSTLKIQPAELGDSAVYLCASSPQGTELRTNEKLFFGSGTQLSVL.

This clonotype was counted at least ten times. The chain has TRBV7-3 and TRBJ2-7; maybe TRBD2 (6 bases). Germline values: CDR1 SGHTA, CDR2 FQGTGA. The CDR3 loop spans 13 amino acids. The ends were cut back, 5 bases at V and 3 bases at J, with 11 bases in the middle. In DNA, the CDR3 is TGTGCCAGCAGCCCGGCCGGGAGCTACGAGCAGTACTTC. Translating it yields CASSPAGSYEQYF.

Only a few counts were recorded for this clonotype. V and J are TRBV4-1 and TRBJ2-3; D gene uncertain. This CDR3 has 14 residues. Germline V CDR1 and CDR2: MGHRA, YSYEKL. Trimming stripped 4 bases from V and 0 bases from J, with 8 bases between. DNA for the CDR3: TGCGCCAGCAGCCTTAGCCCTAGCACAGATACGCAGTATTTT. This codes for CASSLSPSTDTQYF.